This T cell receptor (beta chain) was found in a study of human T cells and chemical hapten exposure. This sample's time point: pre-sensitization, week 0. As for treatment: therapeutic diphenylcyclopropenone sensitization with weekly scalp DPC. Donors were 18 to 70-year-old alopecia patients suitable for DPC. Someone pulled total RNA out of unfractionated whole blood. This clonotype was recorded many times. The CDR3 is 14 amino acids. V shed 7 bases and J 7 bases; nucleotides not matched to a gene: 8. TCRdb passed the RACE reads through MiXCR, listing each CDR3 protein once. The data contain about 98,000 distinct CDR3 sequences, roughly a tenth of them singletons.

The source is a woman aged 55-69 years with alopecia areata. Some clones in this sample may be carry-over from other donors' samples. The chain links TRBV12-3 or TRBV12-4 to TRBJ1-1; 11 bases line up with TRBD1. The starting material was whole blood, obtained in connection with sensitization to the hapten diphenylcyclopropenone (DPC). In DNA form, the CDR3 reads TGTGCCAGCATACCGGGACAGGGGGTAAATGAAGCTTTCTTT. Translating gives CASIPGQGVNEAFF.